This T cell receptor beta chain was recorded in a study of T cells in Graves' hyperthyroidism and ophthalmopathy. Amplified regions were TCR beta CDR3 sequences from RNA transcripts. In the first-round RT-PCR of the TCR CDR3, the HTBI primer set was used. Via MiXCR, TCRdb re-called the multiplex PCR reads, giving one row per CDR3 protein. The repertoire includes hundreds of thousands of distinct CDR3 sequences, around 13% of them detected once, and around 9.6% sits in the top ten. This clonotype was found many times. Trimming left V 0 bases short and J 0 bases short, with 5 bases between. This CDR3 has 14 amino acids. CDR1 is SEHNR and CDR2 is FQNEAQ in the germline V gene (reference sequence).

The source is a woman between 18 and 30 years old with Graves' hyperthyroidism. What was sequenced was blood. The rearrangement links TRBV7-9 to TRBJ1-1; D uncertain. The CDR3 DNA is TGTGCCAGCAGCTTAGCGACTGTGAACACTGAAGCTTTCTTT. This sequence encodes CASSLATVNTEAFF.